A single sample is the source of the 8 T cell receptor beta chains below, sequenced in a study of blood T cell repertoires in COVID-19. Profiling relied on immunoSEQ multiplex PCR, and the TCRdb table lists in-frame clones only, not all of them. This table holds about 210,000 clones, approximately 86% found once. The sequenced sample consisted of PBMCs or T cells enriched from blood (not recorded which). These TCRs come from a man between 18 and 29 years old with acute COVID-19.

This chain connects TRBV9 to TRBJ2-7, with TRBD1 identical over 7 bases. The germline CDR1 and CDR2 sequences are SGDLS and YYNGEE. The ends lost 5 bases at V and 2 bases at J; junction bases unmatched: 10. This CDR3 has 15 residues. CDR3 sequence reads: CASSPSGGLTYEQYF. CDR3 DNA sequence: TGTGCCAGCAGTCCTTCAGGGGGATTAACCTACGAGCAGTACTTC.

This clone appeared a few times. This chain uses TRBV2 with TRBJ2-7; 12 nucleotides match TRBD1. The J segment lost 2 bases and the V segment lost 6 bases, leaving 5 bases of the junction unmatched. The germline V gene has CDR1 SNHLY and CDR2 FYNNEI. The CDR3 contains 15 residues. CDR3 residues: CASRGDRGRPYEQYF. CDR3 DNA sequence: TGTGCCAGCAGAGGGGACAGGGGGCGCCCCTACGAGCAGTACTTC.

CDR3 sequence: CASNFWQGSGTGELFF. The DNA for the CDR3 is TGTGCCAGCAATTTTTGGCAGGGGTCGGGCACCGGGGAGCTGTTTTTT. The gene calls are TRBV4-2 and TRBJ2-2; tentative D call: TRBD1 (6 bases). The CDR3 runs to 16 residues. Germline assignment: CDR1 LGHNA and CDR2 YNFKEQ. V shed 7 bases and J shed 4 bases, with 19 bases lying between them.

V gene TRBV28 combines with J gene TRBJ1-6, with D tentatively TRBD1 (5 bases). Germline values: CDR1 MDHEN, CDR2 SYDVKM. The V gene lost 5 bases and the J gene lost 6 bases, with 23 bases spanning the gap. The CDR3 totals 18 residues. The CDR3 loop is CASSLRGGGGLRNSPLHF. In DNA, the CDR3 is TGTGCCAGCAGTCTACGGGGCGGGGGGGGTTTACGTAATTCACCCCTCCACTTT.

This sequence joins TRBV7-8 and TRBJ1-5; D not resolved. Germline V gene lookup returns CDR1 SGHVS and CDR2 FQNEAQ. Trimming took off 5 bases at V and 2 bases at J, with 16 bases between the two ends. There are 16 residues in the CDR3. The CDR3 is CASSLARLNRNQPQHF. CDR3 coding DNA: TGTGCCAGCAGCCTCGCCCGACTAAATCGCAATCAGCCCCAGCATTTT.

V usage is TRBV9 and J usage is TRBJ2-7; 14 positions agree with TRBD2. After removal of 4 bases from V and 3 bases from J, the junction contained 3 bases not matched to a gene. Germline assignment: CDR1 SGDLS and CDR2 YYNGEE. The CDR3 consists of 15 residues. The CDR3 sequence: CASSLGTSGSYEQYF. The CDR3 DNA sequence: TGTGCCAGCAGCTTAGGGACTAGCGGGAGCTACGAGCAGTACTTC.

The chain uses TRBV28 and TRBJ1-6, with 8 bases aligning to TRBD1. CDR1 MDHEN and CDR2 SYDVKM come from the germline V gene. The CDR3 is 16 residues long. Losses at the gene ends were 5 bases for V and 8 bases for J; bases not matched to a gene: 11. CDR3 sequence reads: CASSRYGQGGHSPLHF. CDR3 bases: TGTGCCAGCAGTAGATACGGACAGGGAGGGCATTCACCCCTCCACTTT.

This clone was recorded a few times. The CDR3 coding sequence is TGTGCCAGCAGTGAAGGATTTGGCGGGAGTCGGCAGTTCTTC. Its translation is CASSEGFGGSRQFF. The rearrangement uses TRBV25-1 and TRBJ2-1, with 7 bases aligning to TRBD2. The J segment lost 12 bases and the V segment lost 2 bases, leaving 10 bases of the junction unmatched. The CDR3 totals 14 residues. CDR1 MGHDK and CDR2 SYGVNS come from the germline V gene.